These 14 T cell receptor beta chains share one sample of origin, sequenced in a study of T cells in Graves' hyperthyroidism and ophthalmopathy. Amplified TCR beta CDR3 regions derived from RNA transcripts. HTBI primers drove first-round RT-PCR of the TCR CDR3. TCRdb analysed the multiplex PCR reads with MiXCR anew, one entry per CDR3 protein. Among nearly 600,000 distinct CDR3 sequences listed, about 15% were seen once. Sample: blood. These receptor sequences come from a woman in her 30s with Graves' hyperthyroidism that later progressed to Graves' ophthalmopathy.

About this clonotype itself: Just one base apart from a much larger clone, this may be a read error. The rearrangement uses TRBV28 and TRBJ2-1; no firm D call. Looked up from germline, CDR1 is MDHEN and CDR2 is SYDVKM. The CDR3 is made up of 12 amino acids. CDR3 sequence reads: CAGSLDLREQFF. The CDR3 region has the DNA TGTGCCGGCAGTTTGGACCTGAGGGAGCAGTTCTTC.

This clonotype was seen repeatedly, ten times or more. The chain links TRBV9 to TRBJ1-4, with D tentatively TRBD1 (5 bases). Deletions cut 4 bases from V and 6 bases from J, with 13 bases between. This CDR3 contains 14 residues. Looked up from germline, CDR1 is SGDLS and CDR2 is YYNGEE. The DNA for the CDR3 is TGTGCCAGCAGCCTGGCTGACAGTGATGAAAAACTGTTTTTT. Residues: CASSLADSDEKLFF. Drawing the rest from reference TRBV9 and TRBJ1-4, the complete variable domain is DSGVTQTPKHLITATGQRVTLRCSPRSGDLSVYWYQQSLDQGLQFLIQYYNGEERAKGNILERFSAQQFPDLHSELNLSSLELGDSALYFCASSLADSDEKLFFGSGTQLSVL.

In this sample, this clonotype turned up many times. In nucleotides, the CDR3 is TGTGCCAGCACGGAGCAAGGAGGGCAGCCCCAGCATTTT. Protein product: CASTEQGGQPQHF. The chain recombines TRBV2 with TRBJ1-5, with D hard to call. The CDR3 sequence is 13 residues long. Trimming removed 7 bases at V and 7 bases at J, with 14 bases between. Per the germline V gene, CDR1 is SNHLY and CDR2 is FYNNEI.

This clonotype came up a few times. V and J are TRBV5-1 and TRBJ2-7; TRBD1 might be the D (6 bases). CDR1 is SGHRS, CDR2 YFSETQ, per germline. V dropped 0 bases and J dropped 5 bases, with 15 bases sitting between them. There are 15 residues in the CDR3. The CDR3 DNA follows: TGCGCCAGCAGCTTGGGAACGCAGGGGTTCAACGAGCAGTACTTC. This translates into CASSLGTQGFNEQYF.

This clonotype was seen at least ten times. The rearrangement joins TRBV11-3 to TRBJ2-1; 11 nucleotides line up with TRBD2. V was clipped by 8 bases and J by 9 bases; unmatched bases: 12. The CDR3 extends over 15 amino acids. CDR1 and CDR2 (germline): SGHNT, YENEEA. CDR3 protein: CASRSSGRSYGEQFF. The CDR3 DNA follows: TGTGCCAGCCGCTCTAGCGGGAGGTCCTACGGTGAGCAGTTCTTC.

The V call is TRBV7-9, the J call TRBJ1-1; D is perhaps TRBD1 (6 bases). Germline V CDR1 and CDR2: SEHNR, FQNEAQ (reference sequence). The CDR3 is 17 residues long. The V end was cut by 5 bases, the J end by 0 bases, with 19 bases between. For the CDR3, the DNA is TGTGCCAGCAGCCGGATATATATGGACAGCATGAACACTGAAGCTTTCTTT. It is translated as CASSRIYMDSMNTEAFF.

This clonotype appeared a few times. V usage is TRBV5-1 and J usage is TRBJ1-1; tentative D call: TRBD1 (6 bases). Trimming took off 3 bases at V and 1 base at J, with 10 bases between the two ends. The CDR3 is made up of 14 amino acids. Germline values: CDR1 SGHRS, CDR2 YFSETQ. The CDR3 DNA is TGCGCCAGCAGCTCAGGACAGAAGAACACTGAAGCTTTCTTT. It translates to CASSSGQKNTEAFF. Full variable domain (missing parts from reference TRBV5-1 and TRBJ1-1): KAGVTQTPRYLIKTRGQQVTLSCSPISGHRSVSWYQQTPGQGLQFLFEYFSETQRNKGNFPGRFSGRQFSNSRSEMNVSTLELGDSALYLCASSSGQKNTEAFFGQGTRLTVV.

This clonotype was observed many times. CDR3 sequence reads: CASSYFRDGTEAFF. The CDR3 coding sequence is TGTGCCAGCAGCTATTTCCGGGACGGCACTGAAGCTTTCTTT. The V and J genes are TRBV11-3 and TRBJ1-1; a weak D match, TRBD1 (5 bases). The CDR3 extends over 14 amino acids. Germline values: CDR1 SGHNT, CDR2 YENEEA. Between the trimmed V and J ends, which lost 4 bases and 4 bases, there was a span of 13 bases.

This clonotype has ten or more counts. The chain has TRBV30 and TRBJ2-3; tentative D call: TRBD1 (5 bases). Germline V gene lookup returns CDR1 GTSNPN and CDR2 SVGIG (reference sequence). The CDR3 covers 15 residues. Trimming stripped 4 bases from V and 6 bases from J, with 20 bases between. The DNA of the CDR3 is TGTGCCTGGACTCAGAAGGGGATAGGGGCCGATACGCAGTATTTT. It encodes CAWTQKGIGADTQYF.

This clonotype has only one observation. Its ends do not fully match the called genes, so a read error is possible. The chain is built from TRBV7-9 and TRBJ1-1, with a tentative D call TRBD1 (5 bases). The CDR3 spans 14 residues. CDR1 and CDR2 (germline): SEHNR, FQNEAQ (reference sequence). The CDR3 region is CANSSMLGTDEAFF. The CDR3 DNA reads TGTGCCAACAGCTCAATGTTAGGGACCGATGAAGCTTTCTTT.

The V and J genes are TRBV19 and TRBJ2-2, with D perhaps TRBD1 (6 bases). CDR3 length: 14 residues. Germline V gives CDR1 LNHDA, CDR2 SQIVND (reference sequence). V was clipped by 9 bases and J by 4 bases, with 15 bases between them. The CDR3 sequence is CASQRGRGTGELFF. The CDR3, as DNA: TGTGCCAGCCAAAGAGGCAGGGGCACCGGGGAGCTGTTTTTT.

In this sample, this clonotype turned up many times. DNA of the CDR3: TGTGCCAGCAGCTTAGCGGGACAGGGGAGCGGGGAGCTGTTTTTT. It is translated as CASSLAGQGSGELFF. The J gene is TRBJ2-2, the V gene TRBV11-2; 10 bases line up with TRBD1. Unmatched junction bases numbered 3, after V lost 1 base and J lost 7 bases. This CDR3 comprises 15 residues. Germline lookup yields CDR1 SGHAT and CDR2 FQNNGV.

This clonotype was counted only a few times. V is TRBV4-1 and J is TRBJ2-1; D gene uncertain. Trimming shortened V by 0 bases and J by 6 bases, and 6 bases separated the two germline ends. Germline values: CDR1 MGHRA, CDR2 YSYEKL. The CDR3 extends over 13 amino acids. The CDR3 here is CASSQDPLNEQFF. CDR3 sequence (DNA): TGCGCCAGCAGCCAAGATCCTCTCAATGAGCAGTTCTTC.

This clonotype was picked up many times. The chain recombines TRBV10-3 with TRBJ2-1; 12 bases line up with TRBD2. The CDR3 sequence is 18 residues long. The germline V gene has CDR1 ENHRY and CDR2 SYGVKD. J gave up 7 bases and V 3 bases, and 13 bases lay outside the gene matches. In DNA form, the CDR3 reads TGTGCCATCAGTGACTATGGACTAGCGGGGCTGGATGGGAATGAGCAGTTCTTC. This codes for CAISDYGLAGLDGNEQFF.